This TCR beta chain came from a study of T cells in Graves' hyperthyroidism and ophthalmopathy. Findings and limits, study-wide: A model using 13 V-J features told ophthalmopathy apart from stable hyperthyroidism.

Amplification targeted TCR beta CDR3 regions from RNA transcripts. When the TCR CDR3 underwent first-round RT-PCR, the HTBI primer set was used. MiXCR was run by TCRdb on the multiplex PCR reads, yielding one entry per CDR3 protein. The sample includes 600,000 or so distinct CDR3 sequences, 13% to 15% seen only once; the top ten take about 12%. This clonotype was counted ten times or more. The antigen remains unidentified. Trimming pared 3 bases from V and 0 bases from J, leaving 9 bases between. The germline V gene has CDR1 GTSNPN and CDR2 SVGIG (reference sequence). The CDR3 is made up of 14 amino acids. Lactation, pregnancy, other autoimmune disease or uncontrolled infection excluded patients.

The receptor comes from a woman between 50 and 59 years old with Graves' ophthalmopathy. V is TRBV30 and J is TRBJ1-5; possibly TRBD1 for D (5 bases). The sequenced sample was blood. CDR3 in amino acids: CAWSETASNQPQHF. The DNA of the CDR3 is TGTGCCTGGAGCGAGACAGCTAGCAATCAGCCCCAGCATTTT.